The rows below give T cell receptor beta chains drawn from one sample of a study of blood T cell repertoires in COVID-19. Clones were sequenced by immunoSEQ multiplex PCR, and TCRdb holds only the in-frame ones, with some missing. The table lists 120,000 to 150,000 clones, 65% to 90% of them singletons. What was sequenced was peripheral blood. The receptors were sampled from a man between 50 and 59 years old with acute or convalescent COVID-19. Both conserved end residues are part of each CDR3. A clone size is listed for some rows: how often the clone was seen (once, few, many), or a class if it is expanded.

few	TRBV29-1	CSVLTGNYGYTF
few	TRBV25-1	CASSEGTNYEQYF
NA	TRBV19	CASREPGFGQPQHF
NA	TRBV11-3	CASSLEALSYEQYF
NA	TRBV2	CASIFFMGAYNEQFF
NA	TRBV28	CASGPGTSGYNEQFF
NA	TRBV18	CASSDNRGVGEQYF
once	TRBV2	CASSGDRNYEQYF
once	TRBV7-2	CASSPRQGASPLHF
NA	TRBV3-1/TRBV3-2	CASSPWTSTNEQFF
NA	TRBV20-1	CSASPGSGGDQPQHF
NA	TRBV18	CASSPLSGGSTDTQYF
NA	TRBV2	CASKGDGNPTEAFF
NA	TRBV11-3	CASSFTGVLSEQYF
NA	TRBV3-1/TRBV3-2	CASGTTYGYTF
many	TRBV5-5	CASSLGTVSNQPQHF
NA	TRBV27	CASRGDRHTEAFF
few	TRBV24-1	CATSDNTGIYGYTF
NA	TRBV27	CASSLRGQRNTGELFF
NA	TRBV6-5	CASIRLATGETQYF
NA	TRBV4-1	CASSPSAREKLFF
NA	TRBV2	CASTRDSGTYEQYF
NA	TRBV19	CASSIRGQANQPQHF
NA	TRBV18	CASSPPIVLGYTF
NA	TRBV10-1	CASSEGQGELNTEAFF
once	TRBV6-5	CASGGQGQSSPLHF